These 4 T cell receptor beta chains came from one sample sequenced in a study of Ad26.COV2.S vaccination and SARS-CoV-2 variants. The method was immunoSEQ multiplex PCR; TCRdb's version includes in-frame clones alone and lacks a portion of them. In the table there are 450,000 to 550,000 clones, 70% to 90% of which are singletons. Treatment meaning: some 20 received Ad26.COV2.S at low or high dose, single or two shots; roughly five received placebo; per-sample allocation not given. After the first vaccine or placebo injection, samples were drawn on day 63. The source was peripheral blood, collected in a trial of Ad26.COV2.S vaccine versus placebo. Receptors were obtained from a person aged 18-60 years who received the Ad26.COV2.S COVID-19 vaccine or a placebo.

The V and J genes are TRBV27 and TRBJ2-7; the D gene is possibly TRBD2 (5 bases). The germline V gene encodes CDR1 MNHEY and CDR2 SMNVEV (reference sequence). V was clipped by 11 bases and J by 2 bases, with 19 bases between them. This CDR3 comprises 14 residues. CDR3 protein: CASRTSGLPYEQYF. CDR3 sequence (DNA): TGTGCCTCTCGGACCTCTGGACTTCCCTACGAGCAGTACTTC.

V and J are TRBV6-5 and TRBJ1-5; a weak D match, TRBD1 (5 bases). In germline, CDR1 is MNHEY, CDR2 SVGAGI. Trimming cost V 7 bases and J 2 bases, with 12 bases left between them. The CDR3 is made up of 14 amino acids. Here the CDR3 reads CASTQLGGNQPQHF. The CDR3 DNA is TGTGCCAGCACTCAACTAGGGGGCAATCAGCCCCAGCATTTT.

This chain joins TRBV6-5 and TRBJ1-1; TRBD1 matches at 8 bases. From germline, CDR1 is MNHEY and CDR2 SVGAGI. V lost 6 bases, J lost 2 bases, and 5 bases stayed unmatched. The CDR3 is 14 amino acids. The CDR3 DNA follows: TGTGCCAGCAGCAGGACAGGGATAAACACTGAAGCTTTCTTT. Translating gives CASSRTGINTEAFF.

This clone was seen more than once but under ten times. Other DNA sequences in this sample translate to the same CDR3. V is TRBV2 and J is TRBJ1-2; 8 nucleotides align to TRBD1. The CDR3 has 13 residues. The J segment lost 2 bases and the V segment lost 5 bases, leaving 1 base of the junction unmatched. Germline CDR1 is SNHLY and CDR2 is FYNNEI. Here the CDR3 reads CASSRQGNYGYTF. The CDR3 DNA reads as TGTGCCAGCAGTAGACAGGGGAACTATGGCTACACCTTC.